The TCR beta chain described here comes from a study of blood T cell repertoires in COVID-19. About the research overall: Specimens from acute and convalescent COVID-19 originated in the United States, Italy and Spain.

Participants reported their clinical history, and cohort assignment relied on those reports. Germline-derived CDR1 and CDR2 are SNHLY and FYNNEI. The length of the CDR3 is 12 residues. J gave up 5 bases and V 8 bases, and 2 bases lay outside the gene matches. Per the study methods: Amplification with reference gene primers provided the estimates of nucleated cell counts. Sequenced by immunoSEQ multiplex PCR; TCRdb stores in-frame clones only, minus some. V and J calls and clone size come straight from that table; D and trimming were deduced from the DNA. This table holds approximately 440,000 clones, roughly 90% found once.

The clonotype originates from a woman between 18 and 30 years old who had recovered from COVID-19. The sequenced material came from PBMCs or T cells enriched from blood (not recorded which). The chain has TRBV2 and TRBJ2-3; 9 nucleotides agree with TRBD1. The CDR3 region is CASGTGQDTQYF. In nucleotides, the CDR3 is TGTGCCAGCGGGACAGGGCAAGATACGCAGTATTTT.